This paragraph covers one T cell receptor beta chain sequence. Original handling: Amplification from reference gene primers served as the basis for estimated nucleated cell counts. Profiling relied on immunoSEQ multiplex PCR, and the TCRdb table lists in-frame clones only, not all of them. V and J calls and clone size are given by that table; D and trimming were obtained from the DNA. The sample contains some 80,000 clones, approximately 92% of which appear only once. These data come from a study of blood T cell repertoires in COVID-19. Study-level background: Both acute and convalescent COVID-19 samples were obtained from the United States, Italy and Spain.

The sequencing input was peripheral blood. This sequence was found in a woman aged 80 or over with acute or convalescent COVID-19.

CDR3 sequence reads: CASSQASLRGEQFF. DNA of the CDR3: TGCGCCAGCAGCCAAGCCTCCCTCAGAGGTGAGCAGTTCTTC. This sequence joins TRBV4-3 and TRBJ2-1; no reliable D call. Germline V gene lookup returns CDR1 LGHNA and CDR2 YSLEER. The ends were cut back, 1 base at V and 9 bases at J, with 13 bases in the middle. The CDR3 is made up of 14 amino acids.